The clone carrying this T cell receptor beta chain was found a few times. Its antigen is currently unknown. This CDR3 contains 15 residues. Looked up from germline, CDR1 is SGHRS and CDR2 is YFSETQ. Trimming cost V 1 base and J 6 bases, with 15 bases left between them. Together with a sample-barcoded 5' primer, a J-beta primer mix was included in a second PCR lasting about 6 to 11 cycles. TCRdb called the 5' RACE reads again in MiXCR, with one record for every CDR3 protein. The data show approximately 350,000 distinct CDR3 sequences, 50% to 60% seen once. This entry is derived from a study of blood T cells in healthy people across ages. The study, taken as a whole, reports: Older age coincided with a roughly linear decline in TCR beta diversity per million T cells. With donor CMV status unknown, expanded clonotype changes were possibly confounded.

What was sequenced was blood. The chain employs TRBV5-1 and TRBJ2-3; D could derive from TRBD1 or TRBD2 (5 bases each). The source is a man in his sixties in good health. CDR3 in DNA: TGCGCCAGCAGCTTGACTCCGGGACCCCAGGATACGCAGTATTTT. Translation: CASSLTPGPQDTQYF.